This TCR beta chain was captured by sequencing in a study of tumor-infiltrating lymphocytes in primary liver carcinoma (dated by TCRdb to about 2017). Background on the whole study: A handful of patients with histopathologically diagnosed primary liver carcinoma underwent surgical resection in China between late 2015 and March 2016. Tumors of the five patients were stage T1-T3 N0M0 with maximum diameters of roughly 4.2 to 10 cm. High reproducibility was observed for the technical replicate repertoires, with mean shared-clone rates roughly 0.87 and correlation coefficients above 0.95. The study combined TCRbeta repertoire sequencing, expression microarrays and whole-exome sequencing across five regions of each liver tumor, with adjacent normal tissue and blood. Of the five patients, three men and two women aged 30 to 69 years, four had hepatocellular carcinoma and one had combined HCC and intrahepatic cholangiocarcinoma. Samples yielded roughly 3.65 to 7.13 million productive TCRbeta reads; read depth did not differ significantly between tissue types. A total of some 35 specimens from 5 patients went through TCRbeta repertoire sequencing, namely 25 tumor regions, 5 adjacent noncancerous liver tissues and 5 peripheral blood samples.

RNA from unsorted whole blood was extracted with TRIzol reagent, and germline DNA was obtained with the DNeasy Blood & Tissue kit. At the time of sampling, the patients had chronic HBV infection and had not received any treatment. Before surgery, 3 to 5 milliliters of peripheral blood were drawn into K2EDTA tubes. The CDR3 has 14 amino acids, counting the end cysteine and phenylalanine. The DNA shown is the 42-base CDR3, in frame from base 1. The germline V gene (reference sequence) gives CDR1 as MNHNY and CDR2 as SVGAGI. Using a constant-region primer and ProtoScript II reverse transcriptase, TCRbeta-specific cDNA was reverse-transcribed from 450 to 650 ng total RNA. TCRbeta libraries were built with three nested multiplex PCR rounds, a slightly modified ARM-PCR procedure. Each of the first two PCR rounds ran for approximately 10 cycles using multiplex TRBV1-TRBV30 forward primers together with a Cbeta reverse primer. A final 25-cycle PCR with Deep VentR polymerase added sample barcodes and Illumina adapters. Before sequencing, amplicons of 200-500 bp were purified from gel using a QIAquick gel extraction kit. The TCRbeta amplicons were sequenced with 250-bp paired-end reads on an Illumina HiSeq 2500. Under the source paper's analysis protocol: Quality trimming of reads was performed with Trimmomatic v0.33, and paired reads were merged with FLASH v1.2.11 so that full CDR3 sequences could be recovered. MiGEC v1.2.1b assigned V, D and J germline segments to the rearranged TCRbeta sequences. VDJtools v1.0.0 computed clonotype statistics and Shannon-Wiener diversity indices. Except for diversity analysis, only the 250 most abundant clonotypes of each sample were used in subsequent analyses to reduce sampling bias. TCRdb handled the public reads itself, with Q25 trimming in fastp and clone calling in MiXCR, and kept productive beta chains. Every CDR3 protein is listed once, alongside the most common genes and DNA of its rows. The V and J calls and clone size are TCRdb's, not the authors'. The sample records fewer than 400,000 distinct CDR3 sequences, less than 75% of which are singletons. Jointly, the top ten make up roughly 10% of the sample.

On this clonotype: The antigen it recognizes is unknown. An end of the junction does not agree with germline; a read error may underlie this.

Findings and caveats that apply to the study as a whole: Since the samples were bulk and unsorted, there was no way to compare CD4+ and CD8+ T cell repertoires. Consistent with antigen-driven expansion, pairs of tumor regions showed higher repertoire overlap (mean around 35%) than either tumor-adjacent pairs (about 17%) or tumor-blood pairs (approximately 14%). Only 4 or 5 patients were included in the study, and the authors note that the findings should be validated in a larger study. Only the TCR beta chain was sequenced, which likely underestimates true repertoire diversity because unpaired alpha chains were not captured. A significantly larger repertoire fraction was made up by the top 250 clones in tumors than in blood (p = 0.039).

The TCR originated in a man aged 40-49 years with primary liver carcinoma and hepatitis B virus infection. The chain links TRBV6-6 with TRBJ1-5, with the identity of the D gene unclear. The source material was peripheral blood. For the CDR3, the sequence is CASNSTTANQSQHF. Read as DNA, the sequence is TGTGCCAGCAATTCCACTACAGCTAATCAGTCCCAGCATTTT.